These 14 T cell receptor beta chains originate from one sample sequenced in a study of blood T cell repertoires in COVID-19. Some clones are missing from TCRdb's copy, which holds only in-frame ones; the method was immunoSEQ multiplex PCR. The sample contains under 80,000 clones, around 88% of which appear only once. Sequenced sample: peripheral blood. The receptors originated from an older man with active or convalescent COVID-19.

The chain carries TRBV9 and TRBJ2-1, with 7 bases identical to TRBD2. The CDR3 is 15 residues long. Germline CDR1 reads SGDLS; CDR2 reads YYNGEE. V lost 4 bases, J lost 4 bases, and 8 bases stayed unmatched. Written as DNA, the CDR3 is TGTGCCAGCAGCCCACAAGGGACTAAGTACAATGAGCAGTTCTTC. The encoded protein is CASSPQGTKYNEQFF.

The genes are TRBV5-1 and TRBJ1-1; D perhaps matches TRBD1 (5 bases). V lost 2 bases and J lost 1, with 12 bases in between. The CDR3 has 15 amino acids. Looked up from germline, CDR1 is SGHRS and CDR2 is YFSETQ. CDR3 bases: TGCGCCAGCAGCTTCCAACCCGGGGGGAACACTGAAGCTTTCTTT. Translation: CASSFQPGGNTEAFF.

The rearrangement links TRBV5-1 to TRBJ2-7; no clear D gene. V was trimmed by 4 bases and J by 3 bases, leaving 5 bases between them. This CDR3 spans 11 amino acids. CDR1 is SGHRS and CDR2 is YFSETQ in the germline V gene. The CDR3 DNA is TGCGCCAGCAGCCCGTACTACGAGCAGTACTTC. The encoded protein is CASSPYYEQYF.

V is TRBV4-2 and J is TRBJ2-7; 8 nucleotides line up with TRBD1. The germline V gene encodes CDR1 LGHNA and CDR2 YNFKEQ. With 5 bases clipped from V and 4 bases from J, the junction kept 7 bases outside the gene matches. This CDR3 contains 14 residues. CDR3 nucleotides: TGTGCCAGCAGCGCTCCGGGACAGGATTACGAGCAGTACTTC. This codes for CASSAPGQDYEQYF.

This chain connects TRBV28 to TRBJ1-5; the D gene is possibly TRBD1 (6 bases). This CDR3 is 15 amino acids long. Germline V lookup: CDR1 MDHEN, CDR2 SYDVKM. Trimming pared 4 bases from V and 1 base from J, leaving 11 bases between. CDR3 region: CASSSGVRSNQPQHF. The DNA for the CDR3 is TGTGCCAGCAGTTCAGGGGTTAGGAGCAATCAGCCCCAGCATTTT.

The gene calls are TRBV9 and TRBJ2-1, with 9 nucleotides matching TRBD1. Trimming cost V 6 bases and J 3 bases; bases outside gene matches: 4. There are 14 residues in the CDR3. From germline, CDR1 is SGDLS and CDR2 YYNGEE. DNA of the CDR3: TGTGCCAGCAACCGGGACAGGGACTACAATGAGCAGTTCTTC. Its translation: CASNRDRDYNEQFF.

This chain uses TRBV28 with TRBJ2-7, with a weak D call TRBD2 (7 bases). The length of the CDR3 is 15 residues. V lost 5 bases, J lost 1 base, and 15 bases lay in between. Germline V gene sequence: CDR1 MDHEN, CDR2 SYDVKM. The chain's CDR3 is CASSGGGQGSYEQYF. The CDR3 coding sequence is TGTGCCAGCAGTGGGGGGGGACAAGGTTCCTACGAGCAGTACTTC.

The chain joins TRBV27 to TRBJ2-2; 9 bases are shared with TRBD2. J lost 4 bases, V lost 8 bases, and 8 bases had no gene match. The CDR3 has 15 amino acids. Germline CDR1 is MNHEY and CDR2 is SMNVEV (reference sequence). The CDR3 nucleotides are TGTGCCAGCCCAGTGGCGGGAGGGCCCACCGGGGAGCTGTTTTTT. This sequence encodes CASPVAGGPTGELFF.

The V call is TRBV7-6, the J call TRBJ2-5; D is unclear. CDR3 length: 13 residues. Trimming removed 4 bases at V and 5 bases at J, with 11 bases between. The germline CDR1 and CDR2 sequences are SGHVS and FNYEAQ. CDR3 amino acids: CASSSGAKETQYF. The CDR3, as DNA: TGTGCCAGCAGCTCGGGTGCAAAGGAGACCCAGTACTTC. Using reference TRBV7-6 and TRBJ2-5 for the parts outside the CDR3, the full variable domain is GAGVSQSPRYKVTKRGQDVALRCDPISGHVSLYWYRQALGQGPEFLTYFNYEAQQDKSGLPNDRFSAERPEGSISTLTIQRTEQRDSAMYRCASSSGAKETQYFGPGTRLLVL.

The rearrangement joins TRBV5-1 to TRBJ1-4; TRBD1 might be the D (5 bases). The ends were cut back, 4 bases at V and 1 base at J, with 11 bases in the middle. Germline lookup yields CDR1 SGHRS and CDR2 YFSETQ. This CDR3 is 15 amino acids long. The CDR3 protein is CASSPRGGTNEKLFF. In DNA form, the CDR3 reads TGCGCCAGCAGCCCACGGGGGGGAACTAATGAAAAACTGTTTTTT.

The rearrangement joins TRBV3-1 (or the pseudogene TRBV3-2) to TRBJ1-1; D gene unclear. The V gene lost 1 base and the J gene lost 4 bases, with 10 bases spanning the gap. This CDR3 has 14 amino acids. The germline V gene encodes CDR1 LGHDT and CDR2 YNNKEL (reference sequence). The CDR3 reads CASSQVARGTEAFF. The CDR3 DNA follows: TGTGCCAGCAGCCAAGTTGCGCGAGGCACTGAAGCTTTCTTT.

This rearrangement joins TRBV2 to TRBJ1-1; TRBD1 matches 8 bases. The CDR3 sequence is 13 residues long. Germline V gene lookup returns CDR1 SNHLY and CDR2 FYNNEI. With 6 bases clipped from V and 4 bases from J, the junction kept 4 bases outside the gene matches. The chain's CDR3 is CASSLGQGTEAFF. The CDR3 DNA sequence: TGTGCCAGCAGCCTCGGACAGGGCACTGAAGCTTTCTTT.

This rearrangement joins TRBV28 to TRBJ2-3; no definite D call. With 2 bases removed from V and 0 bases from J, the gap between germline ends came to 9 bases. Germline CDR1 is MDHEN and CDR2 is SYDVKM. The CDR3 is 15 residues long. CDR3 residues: CASSLVVTSTDTQYF. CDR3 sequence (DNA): TGTGCCAGCAGTTTAGTGGTCACTAGCACAGATACGCAGTATTTT.

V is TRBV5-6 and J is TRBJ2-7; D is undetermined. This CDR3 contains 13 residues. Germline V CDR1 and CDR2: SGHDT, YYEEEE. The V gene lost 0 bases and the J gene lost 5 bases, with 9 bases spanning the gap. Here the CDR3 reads CASSLVLENEQYF. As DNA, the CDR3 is TGTGCCAGCAGCTTGGTTCTGGAGAACGAGCAGTACTTC.